This TCR beta chain was sequenced during a study of OX40 agonist ivuxolimab in advanced cancers. About the study as a whole: The costimulatory receptor OX40 (CD134) was targeted by ivuxolimab, a fully human IgG2 agonistic monoclonal antibody. Patients were allowed to have had prior anti-PD-1, anti-PD-L1 or anti-CTLA-4 therapy, and approximately 43% of the dose-escalation patients had previously received checkpoint inhibitors. In the dose-escalation cohort, roughly 80% of patients were male, and the mean age was around 60 years, with a range of roughly 20 to 79. The monotherapy dose-escalation portion (N = 52 patients) of the phase I ivuxolimab trial is reported in the paper. Of the approximately 54 patients in dose escalation, about 20 had hepatocellular carcinoma, approximately 15 had melanoma, 9 had renal cell carcinoma and 9 had head and neck cancer. Intravenous ivuxolimab was administered to patients every 2 weeks at six dose levels: 0.01, 0.1, 0.3, 1.5, 3 and 10 mg/kg. Partial responses occurred in three dose-escalation patients, of whom one had hepatocellular carcinoma and two had cutaneous melanoma. Peripheral TCRbeta sequencing aimed to test whether ivuxolimab altered TCR sequence diversity and caused clonal T-cell expansion.

The cysteine opens and the phenylalanine closes a CDR3 of 13 amino acids. Just CDR3 DNA is preserved here, 39 bases in frame from base 1. The germline V gene sets CDR1 to MRHNA and CDR2 to SNTAGT. V has 6 bases trimmed and J has 6 bases trimmed; junction bases matching no gene number 4. Patients with autoimmune disease history or receiving systemic immunosuppression were excluded from the trial. Peripheral blood for TCR sequencing was collected from all dose cohorts at baseline, on cycle 4 day 1, and on cycle 7 day 1. The samples were drawn from a first-in-human, open-label, multicenter phase I dose-escalation trial of ivuxolimab. The trial enrolled adults with locally advanced or metastatic head and neck squamous cell, hepatocellular, melanoma or renal cell carcinoma. Before TCR sequencing, CD4+ T cells and CD8+ T cells from peripheral blood were sorted into separate populations. Of note for this clone: Its antigen is unknown. Base qualities are not recorded, but no much larger clone differs from it by a single base.

General findings and caveats noted by the study authors: Partial responders in the 0.1-3.0 mg/kg groups had among the lowest normalized peripheral clonal expansion, especially among CD8+ T cells. After ivuxolimab, more expanded clones were found on average in CD8+ T cells than in CD4+ T cells. The antigen specificity of the peripheral T cells that underwent clonal expansion was not determined. Low levels of normalized T-cell clonal expansion were also seen in some patients who did not respond. At doses of 0.1 to 3.0 mg/kg, clonal expansion of both CD4+ and CD8+ blood T cells was observed from baseline to week 6.

Genomic DNA was extracted from sorted cells for sequencing of the TCRbeta CDR3 region. The immunoSEQ Assay was used to sequence the TCRbeta CDR3 regions. Imported from immuneACCESS, the table was reduced by TCRdb to in-frame sequences with V and J called. These copies leave out some clones; in studies compared against another copy, an unresolved V gene accounts for under half, and the cause of the remainder is not known. The sample contains 70,000 or so clones, roughly nine tenths of them found a single time. The leading ten clones occupy about 8% of the sample. The V and J genes are TRBV6-4 and TRBJ2-2, with 7 junctional bases fitting TRBD1. The clonotype originates from an adult with an advanced solid tumor such as melanoma, head and neck, liver or kidney cancer. The material was CD4+ or CD8+ T cells sorted from blood, obtained in a trial of the OX40 agonist ivuxolimab. CDR3 loop: CASSLQGAGELFF. The nucleotides read TGTGCCAGCAGCCTTCAGGGGGCCGGGGAGCTGTTTTTT.